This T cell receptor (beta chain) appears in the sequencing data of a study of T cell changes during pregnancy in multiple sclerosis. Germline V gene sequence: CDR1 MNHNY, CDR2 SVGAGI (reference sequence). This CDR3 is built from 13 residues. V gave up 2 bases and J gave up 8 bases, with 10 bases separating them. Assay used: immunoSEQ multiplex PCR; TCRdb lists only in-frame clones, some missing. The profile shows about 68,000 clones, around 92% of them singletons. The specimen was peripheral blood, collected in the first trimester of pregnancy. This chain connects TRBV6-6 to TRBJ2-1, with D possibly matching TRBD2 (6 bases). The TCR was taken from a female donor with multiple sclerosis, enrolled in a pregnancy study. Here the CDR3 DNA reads TGTGCCAGCAGTTACATCACGGGGGATGAGCAGTTCTTC. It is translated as CASSYITGDEQFF.